The 28 T cell receptor beta chains given below trace back to one sample, sequenced in a study of radiotherapy plus CTLA-4 blockade in lung cancer. Method: immunoSEQ multiplex PCR; TCRdb's copy keeps in-frame clones and lacks some. There are some 74,000 clones in the sample; roughly 78% occur only once, and under 9% lies in the top ten. This specimen consisted of peripheral blood, obtained from a patient treated with radiotherapy plus ipilimumab. These receptors were collected from a human donor with non-small cell lung cancer who had a complete response to radiotherapy plus ipilimumab.

This chain uses TRBV15 with TRBJ2-1; TRBD2 agrees at 9 bases. Germline loops: CDR1 LNHNV, CDR2 YYDKDF (reference sequence). This CDR3 is 13 amino acids long. The V segment lost 1 base and the J segment 16 bases; nucleotides outside the gene matches: 8. The CDR3 DNA is TGTGCCACCAGCAGAGGAGCGGGAGGCCCCAGCTTCTTC. Encoded protein: CATSRGAGGPSFF.

The chain has TRBV5-6 and TRBJ1-2, with TRBD1 matching 7 bases. Trimming at V came to 4 bases and at J to 8 bases, leaving 17 bases not matched to a gene. The CDR3 contains 16 residues. The germline V gene has CDR1 SGHDT and CDR2 YYEEEE. The CDR3 nucleotides read TGTGCCAGCAGCCTGGGACAGACCATTATTGAGTGGGGCTACACCTTC. Translated: CASSLGQTIIEWGYTF.

This clone was found a few times. The J gene is TRBJ1-2, the V gene TRBV6-6, with 8 bases lining up with TRBD1. Germline V gene data show CDR1 as MNHNY and CDR2 as SVGAGI (reference sequence). V lost 8 bases and J lost 4; bases outside the gene matches: 6. The CDR3 length is 13 residues. The CDR3 sequence is CASSPGQAYGYTF. CDR3 DNA sequence: TGTGCCAGCTCTCCGGGACAGGCCTATGGCTACACCTTC.

This clone turned up a few times. The rearrangement joins TRBV4-1 to TRBJ2-7; 10 bases are shared with TRBD1. Germline assignment: CDR1 MGHRA and CDR2 YSYEKL. Unmatched junction bases numbered 12, after V lost 4 bases and J lost 3 bases. There are 17 residues in the CDR3. CDR3 nucleotides: TGCGCCAGCAGCCGCACAACCGGGACAGGGGTCTACTACGAGCAGTACTTC. Amino acid sequence: CASSRTTGTGVYYEQYF.

The chain uses TRBV19 and TRBJ1-1; D gene ambiguous. CDR3 size: 13 residues. Deletions cut 5 bases from V and 7 bases from J, with 14 bases between. Germline V gene data show CDR1 as LNHDA and CDR2 as SQIVND (reference sequence). The CDR3 DNA follows: TGTGCCAGTAGTGCCCCCCGGGCCTATGAAGCTTTCTTT. This sequence encodes CASSAPRAYEAFF.

This clone was seen once. CDR3 DNA: TGTGCCAGCAGTACTGCCGGGACAGGAGTCTATGGCTACACCTTC. It is translated as CASSTAGTGVYGYTF. V usage is TRBV5-5 and J usage is TRBJ1-2; 8 bases line up with TRBD1. The ends lost 5 bases at V and 4 bases at J; junction bases unmatched: 10. CDR1 is SGHKS, CDR2 YYEKEE, per germline (reference sequence). The CDR3 is 15 amino acids.

The chain joins TRBV7-9 to TRBJ2-7; 9 nucleotides match TRBD1. The CDR3 extends over 13 amino acids. Germline assignment: CDR1 SEHNR and CDR2 FQNEAQ (reference sequence). The junction had 6 bases not matched to a gene; V was cut back by 5 bases and J by 7 bases. The CDR3 DNA reads as TGTGCCAGCAGCCCCGGGACAGGGTCGGAGCAGTACGTC. Residues: CASSPGTGSEQYV.

The chain combines TRBV7-9 with TRBJ2-7; D is ambiguous. Germline V gene sequence: CDR1 SEHNR, CDR2 FQNEAQ (reference sequence). The CDR3 is 13 amino acids. V dropped 1 base and J dropped 6 bases, with 10 bases sitting between them. In DNA form, the CDR3 reads TGTGCCAGCAGCTTAGGGACGCCTTCCGAGCAGTACGTC. As protein: CASSLGTPSEQYV.

The DNA of the CDR3 is TGTGCCAGCAGCTTAACAGCCGGACTCTATGGCTACACCTTC. It specifies CASSLTAGLYGYTF. The V and J genes are TRBV7-2 and TRBJ1-2; D uncertain. The CDR3 is made up of 14 amino acids. Germline CDR1 is SGHTA and CDR2 is FQGNSA. Trimming removed 2 bases from V and 4 bases from J, with 11 bases in between.

The V and J genes are TRBV19 and TRBJ2-5; tentatively, D is TRBD1 (6 bases). From germline, CDR1 is LNHDA and CDR2 SQIVND (reference sequence). The V end was cut by 6 bases, the J end by 2 bases, with 16 bases between. This CDR3 spans 15 amino acids. The CDR3 loop is CASRQISTGQETQYF. CDR3 DNA sequence: TGTGCCAGTAGACAAATCTCGACAGGACAAGAGACCCAGTACTTC.

The chain is built from TRBV25-1 and TRBJ1-1; unclear D gene. V was clipped by 2 bases and J by 0 bases, with 7 bases between them. The germline gives CDR1 MGHDK, CDR2 SYGVNS. The CDR3 is 14 amino acids. CDR3 in DNA: TGTGCCAGCAGTGAACCATCCTTGAACACTGAAGCTTTCTTT. Its translation: CASSEPSLNTEAFF.

The rearrangement joins TRBV2 to TRBJ2-3; 7 nucleotides align to TRBD1. The germline V gene has CDR1 SNHLY and CDR2 FYNNEI. With 6 bases clipped from V and 2 bases from J, the junction kept 5 bases outside the gene matches. The CDR3 has 14 residues. As DNA, the CDR3 is TGTGCCAGCAGAGGACAGGCCCCCACAGATACGCAGTATTTT. Its protein product is CASRGQAPTDTQYF.

The V and J genes are TRBV4-1 and TRBJ2-1; 9 nucleotides agree with TRBD2. V shed 3 bases, J shed 10 bases, and the junction held 13 bases outside the gene matches. From germline, CDR1 is MGHRA and CDR2 YSYEKL. The CDR3 has 16 residues. The CDR3 loop is CASSQGRIAGAQEQFF. CDR3 sequence (DNA): TGCGCCAGCAGCCAGGGTAGAATAGCGGGAGCTCAAGAGCAGTTCTTC.

V usage is TRBV7-2 and J usage is TRBJ2-1, with no clear D. Per the germline V gene, CDR1 is SGHTA and CDR2 is FQGNSA. V was cut by 5 bases and J by 5 bases, with 10 bases left in between. This CDR3 spans 13 amino acids. CDR3 coding DNA: TGTGCCAGCAGCCCCTGGACCAACAATGAGCAGTTCTTC. It encodes CASSPWTNNEQFF.

The chain combines TRBV29-1 with TRBJ1-5; D gene ambiguous. The CDR3 has 12 amino acids. Germline V gene sequence: CDR1 SQVTM, CDR2 ANQGSEA. V was clipped by 5 bases and J by 3 bases, with 8 bases between them. The CDR3 DNA reads as TGCAGCGTTATCCTGCCCAATCAGCCCCAGCATTTT. Translated, it gives CSVILPNQPQHF.

This clone is medium-sized by share. V usage is TRBV27 and J usage is TRBJ1-1, with 8 bases aligning to TRBD1. J was trimmed by 10 bases and V by 2 bases; bases with no gene match: 15. CDR1 and CDR2 from the germline V gene are MNHEY and SMNVEV (reference sequence). The CDR3 totals 16 residues. In DNA, the CDR3 is TGTGCCAGCAGTTTACTACCTACCGGGACAGGCTCTGGAGCTTTCTTT. Residues: CASSLLPTGTGSGAFF.

The V and J genes are TRBV10-3 and TRBJ1-1; TRBD1 matches at 9 bases. The V gene's germline CDR1 is ENHRY and CDR2 SYGVKD. CDR3 length: 16 residues. After removal of 7 bases from V and 5 bases from J, the junction contained 14 bases not matched to a gene. The CDR3 bases are TGTGCCATCATTGGTCAACAGGGGGCTCGGTGGACTGAAGCTTTCTTT. Its protein product is CAIIGQQGARWTEAFF.

This clone was seen once. Other nucleotide sequences in the sample specify the same CDR3. The chain is built from TRBV7-9 and TRBJ1-2; no clear D. This CDR3 comprises 14 residues. Trimming shortened V by 5 bases and J by 1 base, and 11 bases separated the two germline ends. Germline loops: CDR1 SEHNR, CDR2 FQNEAQ (reference sequence). For the CDR3, the DNA is TGTGCCAGCAGCGGAAGACGGGTTAACTATGGCTACACCTTC. Its protein product is CASSGRRVNYGYTF.

In its sample, this clone was seen once. V gene TRBV6-5 combines with J gene TRBJ1-2, with 9 bases lining up with TRBD1. CDR3 length: 13 residues. J was trimmed by 4 bases and V by 6 bases; bases with no gene match: 3. Germline V gives CDR1 MNHEY, CDR2 SVGAGI. The CDR3: CASSETGGYGYTF. The CDR3 DNA reads as TGTGCCAGCAGCGAGACAGGGGGCTATGGCTACACCTTC.

Written as DNA, the CDR3 is TGCGCCAGCAGCTCCGGGACGTCAGGGGGAGAGACCCAGTACTTC. Translating it yields CASSSGTSGGETQYF. V is TRBV5-1 and J is TRBJ2-5, with 7 bases that match TRBD1. Germline values: CDR1 SGHRS, CDR2 YFSETQ. The CDR3 spans 15 residues. Losses at the gene ends were 3 bases for V and 4 bases for J; bases not matched to a gene: 9.

V is TRBV27 and J is TRBJ1-4; TRBD1 is a possible D gene (6 bases). This CDR3 region has 14 residues. Germline assignment: CDR1 MNHEY and CDR2 SMNVEV (reference sequence). Trimming took off 5 bases at V and 8 bases at J, with 15 bases between the two ends. CDR3 sequence reads: CASSPDSDLEKLFF. CDR3 sequence (DNA): TGTGCCAGCAGTCCGGACAGTGACCTCGAAAAACTGTTTTTT.

The chain is built from TRBV30 and TRBJ1-5; D call uncertain. Trimming pared 2 bases from V and 2 bases from J, leaving 7 bases between. Germline CDR1 reads GTSNPN; CDR2 reads SVGIG (reference sequence). The CDR3 sequence is 13 residues long. The CDR3 region is CAWSMQGNQPQHF. The CDR3 DNA reads TGTGCCTGGAGTATGCAGGGCAATCAGCCCCAGCATTTT. Full variable domain (missing parts from reference TRBV30 and TRBJ1-5): SQTIHQWPATLVQPVGSPLSLECTVEGTSNPNLYWYRQAAGRGLQLLFYSVGIGQISSEVPQNLSASRPQDRQFILSSKKLLLSDSGFYLCAWSMQGNQPQHFGDGTRLSIL.

The chain employs TRBV5-1 and TRBJ2-5; the match to TRBD2 covers 9 bases. Germline V gene sequence: CDR1 SGHRS, CDR2 YFSETQ. J was trimmed by 3 bases and V by 2 bases; bases with no gene match: 5. This CDR3 is built from 15 residues. CDR3 amino acids: CASSLGTSREETQYF. The CDR3 coding sequence is TGCGCCAGCAGCTTAGGGACTAGCCGAGAAGAGACCCAGTACTTC.

The chain recombines TRBV29-1 with TRBJ1-1; D perhaps matches TRBD1 (5 bases). The CDR3 has 12 residues. Germline values: CDR1 SQVTM, CDR2 ANQGSEA. V dropped 7 bases and J dropped 1 base, with 10 bases sitting between them. The CDR3 DNA is TGCAGCGCGGGACGGACGAACACTGAAGCTTTCTTT. Amino acid sequence: CSAGRTNTEAFF.

The J gene is TRBJ2-1, the V gene TRBV11-3; 9 bases match TRBD2. Per germline, CDR1 SGHNT and CDR2 YENEEA. This CDR3 has 13 residues. The trim removed 2 bases at V and 7 bases at J, leaving 0 bases unmatched. CDR3 nucleotide sequence: TGTGCCAGCAGCTTACTAGCGGGAAATGAGCAGTTCTTC. This translates into CASSLLAGNEQFF.

The CDR3 DNA sequence: TGCGCCAGCAGTCAATCCGGGACTAGCGGGCCTAGGAGTGAGCAGTTCTTC. It specifies CASSQSGTSGPRSEQFF. V usage is TRBV23-1 and J usage is TRBJ2-1; 12 bases are a match to TRBD2. TRBV23-1 is treated as an ORF (open reading frame) with a function not yet certain. V lost 0 bases and J lost 9; bases outside the gene matches: 9. The CDR3 is 17 residues long.

The V call is TRBV7-8, the J call TRBJ1-5; TRBD1 agrees at 9 bases. The germline V gene has CDR1 SGHVS and CDR2 FQNEAQ. CDR3 size: 15 residues. J gave up 5 bases and V 4 bases, and 6 bases lay outside the gene matches. The DNA of the CDR3 is TGTGCCAGCAGCTCCCGGACAGGGGAGGATCAGCCCCAGCATTTT. Protein product: CASSSRTGEDQPQHF.

This clone showed up just a few times. The V call is TRBV19, the J call TRBJ1-6, with D uncertain. The CDR3 contains 13 residues. Germline CDR1 LNHDA, CDR2 SQIVND (reference sequence). V was clipped by 0 bases and J by 9 bases, with 6 bases between them. In nucleotides, the CDR3 is TGTGCCAGTAGTATAGAGGGGTTTTCACCCCTCCACTTT. Its protein is CASSIEGFSPLHF.